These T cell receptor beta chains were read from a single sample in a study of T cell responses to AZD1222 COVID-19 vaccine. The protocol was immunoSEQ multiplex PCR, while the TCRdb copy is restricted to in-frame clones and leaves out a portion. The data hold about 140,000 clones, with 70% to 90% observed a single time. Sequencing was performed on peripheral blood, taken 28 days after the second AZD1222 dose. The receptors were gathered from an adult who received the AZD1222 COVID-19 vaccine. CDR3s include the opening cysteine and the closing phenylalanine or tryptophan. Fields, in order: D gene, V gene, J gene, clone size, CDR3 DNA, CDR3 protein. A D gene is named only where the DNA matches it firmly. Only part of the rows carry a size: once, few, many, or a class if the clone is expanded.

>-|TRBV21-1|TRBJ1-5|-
TGTGCCAGCAGCCCTAATCCGCCCCAGCATTTT
CASSPNPPQHF
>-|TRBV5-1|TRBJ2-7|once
TGCGCCAGCAGCGGTTTCCGGGACTGGAGGTACGAGCAGTACTTC
CASSGFRDWRYEQYF
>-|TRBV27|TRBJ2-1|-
TGTGCCAGCAGGGGTAATCCGAATGAGCAGTTCTTC
CASRGNPNEQFF
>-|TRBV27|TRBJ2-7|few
TGTGCCAGCAGTTTATTACCCAGGTTCTACGAGCAGTACTTC
CASSLLPRFYEQYF
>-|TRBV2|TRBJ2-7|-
TGTGCCAGCAGTGGCCCTAGGGGCGACGAGCAGTACTTC
CASSGPRGDEQYF
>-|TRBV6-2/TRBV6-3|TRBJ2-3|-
TGTGCCAGCAGTCGGCCAGATACGCAGTATTTT
CASSRPDTQYF
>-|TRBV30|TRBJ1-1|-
TGTGCCTGGAGTGTGATAGGGGTTGAAGCTTTCTTT
CAWSVIGVEAFF
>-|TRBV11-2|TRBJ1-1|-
TGTGCCAGCAGCTTTTCCCTAATGGGCACTGAAGCTTTCTTT
CASSFSLMGTEAFF
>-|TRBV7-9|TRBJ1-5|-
TGTGCCAGCAGCTCCCAGGGAGGTCAGCCCCAGCATTTT
CASSSQGGQPQHF
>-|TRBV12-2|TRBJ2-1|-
TGTGCAAGTCGCCCCAGGCTGGGACTAGGGTCCTACAATGAGCAGTTCTTC
CASRPRLGLGSYNEQFF
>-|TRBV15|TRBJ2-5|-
TGTGCCACCGCCTTAGGGGAAGAGACCCAGTACTTC
CATALGEETQYF
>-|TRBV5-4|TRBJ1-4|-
TGTGCCAGCAGCTTGGGAGGAGGAGAAGAAAAACTGTTTTTT
CASSLGGGEEKLFF
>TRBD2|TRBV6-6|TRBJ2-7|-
TGTGCCAGCAGCTTAGCCGGGACTAGCGGGAGAAGATCCTACTACGAGCAGTACTTC
CASSLAGTSGRRSYYEQYF
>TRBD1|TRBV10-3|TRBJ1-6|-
TGTGCCATCAGTGGAACAGGGGGAGATAATTCACCCCTCCACTTT
CAISGTGGDNSPLHF
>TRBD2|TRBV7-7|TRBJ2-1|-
TGTGCTAGCAGCTTGGGGACTAGCGGGACCCATGAGCAGTTCTTC
CASSLGTSGTHEQFF
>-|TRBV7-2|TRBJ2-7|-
TGTGCCAGCAGCTTAGGACAGGTATACGAGCAGTACTTC
CASSLGQVYEQYF
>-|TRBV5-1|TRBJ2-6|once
TGCGCCAGCAGCTTCGGTATTGGCGGGTATACTCGCTCTGGGGCCAACGTCCTGACTTTC
CASSFGIGGYTRSGANVLTF
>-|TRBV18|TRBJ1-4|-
TGTGCCAGCTCACGGGAGTTGAATGAAAAACTGTTTTTT
CASSRELNEKLFF
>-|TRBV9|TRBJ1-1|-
TGTGCCAGCAGCGTAGGAGGGAGCACTGAAGCTTTCTTT
CASSVGGSTEAFF
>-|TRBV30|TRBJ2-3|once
TGTGCCTGGAGTAGCGGGAGCACAGATACGCAGTATTTT
CAWSSGSTDTQYF
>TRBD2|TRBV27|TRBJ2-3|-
TGTGCCAGCAGGCCAAGCGGGAGGGCGCAGTATTTT
CASRPSGRAQYF
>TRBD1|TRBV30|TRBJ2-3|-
TGTGCCTGGAGTGTATTGACAGGGCGCGATACGCAGTATTTT
CAWSVLTGRDTQYF
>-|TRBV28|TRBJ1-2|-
TGTGCCAGCAGCCTTTCGGGGCACTATGGCTACACCTTC
CASSLSGHYGYTF
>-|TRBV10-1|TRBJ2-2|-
TGCGCCAGCAGCGATGGACTGATGAACACCGGGGAGCTGTTTTTT
CASSDGLMNTGELFF
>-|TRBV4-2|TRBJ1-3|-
TGTGCCAGCAGCCAAGAACAGGCTTTCTCTGGAAACACCATATATTTT
CASSQEQAFSGNTIYF
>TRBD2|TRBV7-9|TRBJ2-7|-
TGTGCCAGCAGCCCTCCTTTTGCGGGAGGCTACGAGCAGTACTTC
CASSPPFAGGYEQYF
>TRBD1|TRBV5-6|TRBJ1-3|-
TGTGCCAGCAGCTTGGAAGGGGGCGAAGGAAACACCATATATTTT
CASSLEGGEGNTIYF
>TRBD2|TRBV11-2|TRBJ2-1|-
TGTGCCAGCTCGGAGGGCGGGAGGGCCTTGAATGAGCAGTTCTTC
CASSEGGRALNEQFF
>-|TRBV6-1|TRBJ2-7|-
TGTGCCAGCAGCGAAGGGACATGGGACTACGAGCAGTACTTC
CASSEGTWDYEQYF
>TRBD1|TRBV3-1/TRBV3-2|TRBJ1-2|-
TGTGCCAGCAGCCAGACAGGGGGCGCCGTCGGCTACACCTTC
CASSQTGGAVGYTF
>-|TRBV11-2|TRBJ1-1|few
TGTGCCAGCAGCTCGGACACGGACTACACTGAAGCTTTCTTT
CASSSDTDYTEAFF
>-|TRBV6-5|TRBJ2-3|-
TGTGCCAGCAGATGGCTTAACACAGATACGCAGTATTTT
CASRWLNTDTQYF
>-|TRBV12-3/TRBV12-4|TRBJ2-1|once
TGTGCCAGCAGTTTAGGACAGAATGAGCAGTTCTTC
CASSLGQNEQFF
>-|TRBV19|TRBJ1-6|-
TGTGCCAGTAGTCTGGGGCAGAGAAGCTCACCCCTCCACTTT
CASSLGQRSSPLHF
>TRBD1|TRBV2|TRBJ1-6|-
TGTGCCAGCAGCGAACCTCCGTGGACAGGGGATAATTCACCCCTCCACTTT
CASSEPPWTGDNSPLHF
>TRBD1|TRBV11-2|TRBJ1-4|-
TGTGCCAGCAGCCCGCCGCCGGGACAGGGGGCTAAGAATGAAAAACTGTTTTTT
CASSPPPGQGAKNEKLFF
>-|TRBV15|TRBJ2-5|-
TGTGCCACCAGCAGAGCGGGGCTCCAAGAGACCCAGTACTTC
CATSRAGLQETQYF
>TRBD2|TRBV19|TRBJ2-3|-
TGTGCCAGTAGCGGGCGCGGGGGGGCGAAGAAGGATACGCAGTATTTT
CASSGRGGAKKDTQYF
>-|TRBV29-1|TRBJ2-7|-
TGCAGCGCTTCTGGGGACGGCTCCTACGAGCAGTACTTC
CSASGDGSYEQYF
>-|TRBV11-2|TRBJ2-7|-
TGTGCCAGCAGCCTTACTTGGGAGCAGTACTTC
CASSLTWEQYF
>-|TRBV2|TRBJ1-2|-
TGTGCCAGCAGTGCAGGGTCTGGCTACACCTTC
CASSAGSGYTF
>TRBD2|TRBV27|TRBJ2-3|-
TGTGCCAGCAGGGCGGGGGGGCCAGTCACAGATACGCAGTATTTT
CASRAGGPVTDTQYF
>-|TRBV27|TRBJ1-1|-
TGTGCCAGCAGTTTCGAACCGAACACTGAAGCTTTCTTT
CASSFEPNTEAFF
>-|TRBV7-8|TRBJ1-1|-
TGTGCCAGCAGCTTAGCGCGTCTTGTCGGTGAAGCTTTCTTT
CASSLARLVGEAFF
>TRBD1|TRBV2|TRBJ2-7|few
TGTGCCAGCAGGGGACAGGGCGGCAGCTACGAGCAGTACTTC
CASRGQGGSYEQYF
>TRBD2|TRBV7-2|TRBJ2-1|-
TGTGCCAGCAGCTTAAGAACTAGCGGGGGGCTCAATGAGCAGTTCTTC
CASSLRTSGGLNEQFF
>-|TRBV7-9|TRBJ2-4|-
TGTGCCAGCAGCGTAGACAGGTTAATGTTGTACTTC
CASSVDRLMLYF
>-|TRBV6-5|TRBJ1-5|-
TGTGCCAGCAGGGAGAGAACAGGGTATCAGCCCCAGCATTTT
CASRERTGYQPQHF
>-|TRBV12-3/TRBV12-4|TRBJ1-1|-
TGTGCCAGCAGTCCGGGGCAGCGGACTGAAGCTTTCTTT
CASSPGQRTEAFF
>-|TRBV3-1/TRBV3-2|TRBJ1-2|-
TGTGCCAGCAGCCAAACCCTCTATGGCTACACCTTC
CASSQTLYGYTF